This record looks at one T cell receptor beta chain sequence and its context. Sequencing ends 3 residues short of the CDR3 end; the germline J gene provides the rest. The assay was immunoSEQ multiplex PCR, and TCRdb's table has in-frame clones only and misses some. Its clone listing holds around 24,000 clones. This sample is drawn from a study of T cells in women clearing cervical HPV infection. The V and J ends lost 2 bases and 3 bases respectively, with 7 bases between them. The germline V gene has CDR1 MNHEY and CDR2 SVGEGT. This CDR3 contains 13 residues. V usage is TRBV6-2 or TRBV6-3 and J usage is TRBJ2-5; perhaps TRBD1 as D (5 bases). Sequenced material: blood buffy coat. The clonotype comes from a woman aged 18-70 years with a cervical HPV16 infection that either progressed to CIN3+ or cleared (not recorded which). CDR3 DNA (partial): TGTGCCAGCAGTTACGCCAGGGAAGAGACC. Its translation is CASSYAREET. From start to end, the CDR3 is CASSYAREETQYF.